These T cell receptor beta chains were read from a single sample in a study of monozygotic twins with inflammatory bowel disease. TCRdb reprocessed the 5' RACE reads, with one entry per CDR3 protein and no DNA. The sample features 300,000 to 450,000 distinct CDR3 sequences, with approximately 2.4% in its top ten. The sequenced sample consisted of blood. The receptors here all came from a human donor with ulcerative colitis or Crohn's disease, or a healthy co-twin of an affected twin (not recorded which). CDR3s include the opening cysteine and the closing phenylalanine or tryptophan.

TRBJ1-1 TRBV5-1 CASSLTEGVVSGTEAFF
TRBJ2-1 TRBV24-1 CATSDQGLLGQFF
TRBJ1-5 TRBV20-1 CSAILPEGRHQPQHF
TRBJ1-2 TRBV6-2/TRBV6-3 CASREQGADGYTF
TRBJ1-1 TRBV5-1 CASSGGGDEAFF
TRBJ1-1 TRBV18 CASSPTPPDRENTEAFF
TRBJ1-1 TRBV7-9 CASSLRGRGEAFF
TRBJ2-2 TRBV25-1 CASSDGKGAGELFF
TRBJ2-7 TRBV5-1 CASSLRTGGPYEQYF
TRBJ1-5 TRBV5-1 CASSDGQGRNQPQHF
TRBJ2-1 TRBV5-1 CASSLEEGVSYNEQFF
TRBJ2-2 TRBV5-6 CASSFQGNTGELFF
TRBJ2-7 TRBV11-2 CASSLVGAGVIGLATYEQYF
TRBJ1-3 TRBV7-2 CASSPRTASSGNTIYF
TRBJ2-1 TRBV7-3 CASSLNLAGSYNEQFF
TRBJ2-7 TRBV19 CASSVRAGGVEQYF
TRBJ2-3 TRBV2 CASSITGGVGTDTQYF
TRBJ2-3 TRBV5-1 CASSFGGTYTDTQYF
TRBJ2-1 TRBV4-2 CASSQRSGVSYNEQFF
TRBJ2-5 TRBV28 CASWSPTGDEETQYF
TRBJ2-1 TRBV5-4 CASSLAGAVNEQFF
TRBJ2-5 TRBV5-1 CASSSGLADRGETQYF
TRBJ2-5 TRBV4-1 CASSQEGVGNQETQYF
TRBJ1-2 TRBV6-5 CASSYSENYGYTF
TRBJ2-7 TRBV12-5 CASGLVPQGWTSGLNYEQYF
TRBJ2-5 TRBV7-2 CASSLIAGHQETQYF
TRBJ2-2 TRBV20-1 CSAKAGGPTGELFF
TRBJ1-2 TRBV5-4 CASRRGRDYGYTF
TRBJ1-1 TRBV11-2 CASSLDSSPGLLSLNTEAFF
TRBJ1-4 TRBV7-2 CASSFFGKAGEKLFF
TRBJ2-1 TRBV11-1 CASSPLAGTPSSYNEQFF
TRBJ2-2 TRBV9 CASSVDAGNTGELFF